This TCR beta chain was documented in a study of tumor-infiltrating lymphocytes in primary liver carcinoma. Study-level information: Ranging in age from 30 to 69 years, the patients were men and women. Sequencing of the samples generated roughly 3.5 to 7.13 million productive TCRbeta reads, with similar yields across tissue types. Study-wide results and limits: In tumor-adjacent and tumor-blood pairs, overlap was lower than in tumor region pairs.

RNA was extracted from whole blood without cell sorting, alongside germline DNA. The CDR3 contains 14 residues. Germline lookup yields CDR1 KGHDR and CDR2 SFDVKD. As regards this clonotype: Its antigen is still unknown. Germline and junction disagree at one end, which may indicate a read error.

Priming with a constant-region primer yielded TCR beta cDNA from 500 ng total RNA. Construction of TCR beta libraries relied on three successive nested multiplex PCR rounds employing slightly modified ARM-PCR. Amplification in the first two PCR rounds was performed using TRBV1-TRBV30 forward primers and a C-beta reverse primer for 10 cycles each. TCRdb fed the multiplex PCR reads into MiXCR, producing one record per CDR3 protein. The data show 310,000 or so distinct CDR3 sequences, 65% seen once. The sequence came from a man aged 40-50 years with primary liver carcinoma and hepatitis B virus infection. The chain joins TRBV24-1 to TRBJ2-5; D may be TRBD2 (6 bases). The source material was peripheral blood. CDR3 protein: CTTSDLEGTETQYF. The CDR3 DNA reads TGTACCACCAGTGATTTGGAGGGGACGGAGACCCAGTACTTC.